The 24 T cell receptor beta chains below were found in one sample sequenced in a study of blood T cell repertoires in COVID-19. Profiled with immunoSEQ multiplex PCR; TCRdb holds only in-frame clones, not every one. The table records roughly 49,000 clones, less than 85% of them present only once. The sample consisted of peripheral blood. These receptors came from a man aged 50-59 years with active COVID-19.

The CDR3 region has the DNA TGTGCCAGCAGGGGACTAGCGGGGGGCACAGATACGCAGTATTTT. It is translated as CASRGLAGGTDTQYF. The V and J genes are TRBV18 and TRBJ2-3; 14 bases align to TRBD2. Germline lookup yields CDR1 KGHSH and CDR2 LQKENI. The CDR3 length is 15 residues. Germline trimming cut 8 bases from V and 1 base from J; bases unmatched to any gene: 2.

The chain uses TRBV11-2 and TRBJ1-5; TRBD1 agrees at 9 bases. Trimming removed 8 bases from V and 4 bases from J; junction bases left unmatched: 3. The CDR3 consists of 13 residues. Germline loops: CDR1 SGHAT, CDR2 FQNNGV. The CDR3 protein is CASAGQGNQPQHF. The CDR3 DNA reads TGTGCCAGCGCCGGACAGGGGAATCAGCCCCAGCATTTT. Full variable domain (remainder filled in from reference TRBV11-2 and TRBJ1-5): EAGVAQSPRYKIIEKRQSVAFWCNPISGHATLYWYQQILGQGPKLLIQFQNNGVVDDSQLPKDRFSAERLKGVDSTLKIQPAKLEDSAVYLCASAGQGNQPQHFGDGTRLSIL.

This chain links TRBV19 with TRBJ1-2, with D tentatively TRBD1 (5 bases). V was shortened by 0 bases and J by 7 bases, with 21 bases between the two germline ends. Per germline, CDR1 LNHDA and CDR2 SQIVND (reference sequence). The CDR3 loop spans 17 amino acids. The CDR3 loop is CASSIDPGSRVRGGYTF. The CDR3 DNA reads as TGTGCCAGTAGTATAGATCCAGGATCCAGGGTTCGAGGTGGCTACACCTTC.

This clone was counted a single time. The J gene is TRBJ1-1, the V gene TRBV4-1; tentative D call: TRBD1 (5 bases). Germline V gene lookup returns CDR1 MGHRA and CDR2 YSYEKL. V was clipped by 1 base and J by 2 bases, with 14 bases between them. The CDR3 totals 16 residues. CDR3 coding DNA: TGCGCCAGCAGCCAAGCTTTGGGCAGGGCAAACACTGAAGCTTTCTTT. It specifies CASSQALGRANTEAFF.

This clone appeared once. This chain connects TRBV7-9 to TRBJ2-2; D possibly corresponds to TRBD1 (6 bases). The germline V and J ends were trimmed by 5 bases and 5 bases, with 15 bases remaining between them. Germline loops: CDR1 SEHNR, CDR2 FQNEAQ (reference sequence). This CDR3 has 15 amino acids. CDR3 residues: CASSTQQGGTGELFF. The CDR3, as DNA: TGTGCCAGCAGCACCCAACAAGGGGGAACCGGGGAGCTGTTTTTT.

The chain recombines TRBV9 with TRBJ2-1, with TRBD1 matching over 7 bases. Germline V lookup: CDR1 SGDLS, CDR2 YYNGEE. V was pared by 3 bases and J by 0 bases, with 12 bases of the junction left unmatched. CDR3 length: 18 residues. The CDR3 region has the DNA TGTGCCAGCAGCGCCCCCCTCGTGGCAGGGGGCTCCTACAATGAGCAGTTCTTC. This sequence encodes CASSAPLVAGGSYNEQFF.

V is TRBV5-1 and J is TRBJ1-2, with 9 nucleotides matching TRBD1. V gave up 7 bases and J gave up 8 bases; unmatched junction bases: 15. CDR1 and CDR2 (germline): SGHRS, YFSETQ. CDR3 length: 15 amino acids. CDR3 DNA sequence: TGCGCCAGCGGTCTCCGGGACAGGGAGGTGCAAGGCTACACCTTC. Protein sequence: CASGLRDREVQGYTF. Full variable domain (outside the CDR3, taken from reference TRBV5-1 and TRBJ1-2): KAGVTQTPRYLIKTRGQQVTLSCSPISGHRSVSWYQQTPGQGLQFLFEYFSETQRNKGNFPGRFSGRQFSNSRSEMNVSTLELGDSALYLCASGLRDREVQGYTFGSGTRLTVV.

Details on this clone: The junction shows a germline mismatch at one end, possibly a read error. The chain joins TRBV6-1 to TRBJ2-1, with 8 bases identical to TRBD1. The CDR3 runs to 16 residues. CDR1 is MNHNS and CDR2 is SASEGT in the germline V gene. The CDR3 region has the DNA TGTGCCAGCAGTAAAGCCGGGACAGGCCACTACAATGAGCAGTTCTTC. Translating gives CASSKAGTGHYNEQFF.

The J gene is TRBJ2-2, the V gene TRBV5-1, with 10 positions matching TRBD2. This CDR3 comprises 19 residues. CDR1 SGHRS and CDR2 YFSETQ come from the germline V gene. Unmatched junction bases numbered 15, after V lost 4 bases and J lost 3 bases. The CDR3 loop reads CASSNPGQLAGGYTGELFF. The CDR3 coding sequence is TGCGCCAGCAGCAACCCTGGACAGTTAGCGGGGGGTTACACCGGGGAGCTGTTTTTT.

The chain employs TRBV5-6 and TRBJ1-4; D may be TRBD1 (5 bases). Germline assignment: CDR1 SGHDT and CDR2 YYEEEE. CDR3 length equals 14 residues. Trimming shortened V by 7 bases and J by 6 bases, and 16 bases separated the two germline ends. CDR3 in DNA: TGTGCCAGCGGCGGAAGGGGCACGTATGAAAAACTGTTTTTT. Translated: CASGGRGTYEKLFF. Full variable domain (rest looked up from reference TRBV5-6 and TRBJ1-4): DAGVTQSPTHLIKTRGQQVTLRCSPKSGHDTVSWYQQALGQGPQFIFQYYEEEERQRGNFPDRFSGHQFPNYSSELNVNALLLGDSALYLCASGGRGTYEKLFFGSGTQLSVL.

CDR3 sequence: CASSQLHGTGDSQETQYF. CDR3 sequence (DNA): TGCGCCAGCAGCCAATTACACGGGACAGGGGATTCCCAAGAGACCCAGTACTTC. The J gene is TRBJ2-5, the V gene TRBV4-3, with 10 bases that match TRBD1. V was clipped by 2 bases and J by 1 base; unmatched bases: 10. Germline assignment: CDR1 LGHNA and CDR2 YSLEER. The CDR3 runs to 18 residues.

The chain couples TRBV5-4 to TRBJ2-3, with D possibly TRBD1 on 6 matching bases. The length of the CDR3 is 17 residues. Trimming pared 4 bases from V and 4 bases from J, leaving 22 bases between. Germline V gene data show CDR1 as SGHNT and CDR2 as YYREEE (reference sequence). The CDR3 DNA follows: TGTGCCAGCAGCCCCCCTATGGGTGTGGGGGCCTCAGATACGCAGTATTTT. Protein: CASSPPMGVGASDTQYF.

The chain employs TRBV7-6 and TRBJ1-4; D call uncertain. V was shortened by 1 base and J by 5 bases, with 11 bases between the two germline ends. The CDR3 is made up of 15 amino acids. Germline assignment: CDR1 SGHVS and CDR2 FNYEAQ. CDR3 DNA sequence: TGTGCCAGCAGCTTAGGGCAGGCACAAAATGAAAAACTGTTTTTT. Protein sequence: CASSLGQAQNEKLFF.

This rearrangement joins TRBV7-2 to TRBJ1-1, with a possible D match to TRBD1 (6 bases). V was pared by 3 bases and J by 7 bases, with 12 bases between. Germline V gene sequence: CDR1 SGHTA, CDR2 FQGNSA. This CDR3 region has 13 residues. CDR3 protein: CASSLGQEIEAFF. CDR3 coding DNA: TGTGCCAGCAGCTTGGGACAAGAGATTGAAGCTTTCTTT.

This clone appeared once. V and J are TRBV7-8 and TRBJ2-5, with 10 bases that match TRBD1. There are 15 residues in the CDR3. V lost 4 bases and J lost 5; bases outside the gene matches: 7. Looked up from germline, CDR1 is SGHVS and CDR2 is FQNEAQ. The CDR3 nucleotides read TGTGCCAGCAGCTCTCGACAGGGGGCGGGGGAGACCCAGTACTTC. This encodes CASSSRQGAGETQYF. Based on the CDR3 plus reference TRBV7-8 and TRBJ2-5, the full variable domain is GAGVSQSPRYKVAKRGQDVALRCDPISGHVSLFWYQQALGQGPEFLTYFQNEAQLDKSGLPSDRFFAERPEGSVSTLKIQRTQQEDSAVYLCASSSRQGAGETQYFGPGTRLLVL.

The gene calls are TRBV10-1 and TRBJ2-1; a possible D gene is TRBD2 (5 bases). There are 13 residues in the CDR3. V was pared by 6 bases and J by 8 bases, with 14 bases between. The V gene's germline CDR1 is WNHNN and CDR2 SYGVQD (reference sequence). The CDR3 nucleotides read TGCGCCAGCAGCCCACTAGAGGTCGATGAGCAGTTCTTC. This gives the protein CASSPLEVDEQFF.

This chain links TRBV7-9 with TRBJ2-1, with TRBD1 matching 9 bases. CDR1 and CDR2 (germline): SEHNR, FQNEAQ (reference sequence). CDR3 size: 16 residues. V dropped 0 bases and J dropped 6; count of bases not matched to a gene: 6. CDR3 residues: CASSLAWDREGNEQFF. The CDR3 nucleotides are TGTGCCAGCAGCTTAGCTTGGGACAGGGAAGGCAATGAGCAGTTCTTC.

This chain connects TRBV4-3 to TRBJ2-3, with TRBD2 identical over 9 bases. Per germline, CDR1 LGHNA and CDR2 YSLEER. J gave up 7 bases and V 0 bases, and 14 bases lay outside the gene matches. The CDR3 length is 18 residues. The CDR3 region has the DNA TGCGCCAGCAGCCAAGATTCGGGAGCGGGGGGCCTCACCTATACGCAGTATTTT. It encodes CASSQDSGAGGLTYTQYF.

The V call is TRBV3-1 (or the pseudogene TRBV3-2), the J call TRBJ1-6; possibly TRBD1 for D (5 bases). The CDR3 consists of 16 residues. Germline CDR1 and CDR2: LGHDT and YNNKEL (reference sequence). V was clipped by 5 bases and J by 8 bases, with 19 bases between them. Here the CDR3 DNA reads TGTGCCAGCAGCTTCCGGGGGACCGGGGGTGATTCACCCCTCCACTTT. Its translation: CASSFRGTGGDSPLHF.

The chain carries TRBV24-1 and TRBJ1-1; D remains ambiguous. In germline, CDR1 is KGHDR, CDR2 SFDVKD. The CDR3 extends over 13 amino acids. Trimming shortened V by 4 bases and J by 6 bases, and 11 bases separated the two germline ends. As DNA, the CDR3 is TGTGCCACCAGTGACCGGGATCGACCTGAAGCTTTCTTT. Translated, it gives CATSDRDRPEAFF.

The genes are TRBV5-6 and TRBJ2-7; possibly TRBD2 for D (6 bases). V lost 3 bases and J 6 bases, leaving 22 bases between the germline ends. Per the germline V gene, CDR1 is SGHDT and CDR2 is YYEEEE. The CDR3 is made up of 16 amino acids. In DNA form, the CDR3 reads TGTGCCAGCAGCTCTTACACCGGCGGGGTGGTGTCCGAGCAGTACTTC. Residues: CASSSYTGGVVSEQYF.

J is TRBJ2-1 and V is TRBV11-2, with D tentatively TRBD2 (5 bases). Germline loops: CDR1 SGHAT, CDR2 FQNNGV. The CDR3 loop spans 15 amino acids. V was shortened by 1 base and J by 7 bases, with 14 bases between the two germline ends. The CDR3, as DNA: TGTGCCAGCAGCTTAGGAGGGCAGAGCCGAAATGAGCAGTTCTTC. Encoded protein: CASSLGGQSRNEQFF.

This clone was seen a single time. J is TRBJ1-5 and V is TRBV29-1; possibly TRBD1 for D (5 bases). Germline values: CDR1 SQVTM, CDR2 ANQGSEA. The CDR3 is 14 amino acids. V was pared by 5 bases and J by 0 bases, with 11 bases between. The CDR3 spells CSVQQTDSNQPQHF. For the CDR3, the DNA is TGCAGCGTTCAACAGACAGATAGCAATCAGCCCCAGCATTTT.

The chain has TRBV21-1 and TRBJ2-7; the table assigns TRBD2, which was not confirmed against the DNA. TRBV21-1 is deemed a pseudogene. There are 17 residues in the CDR3. CDR3 sequence reads: CASSKVPVRAARYEQYF. CDR3 sequence (DNA): TGTGCCAGCAGCAAAGTTCCCGTGCGAGCGGCTCGCTACGAGCAGTACTTC.